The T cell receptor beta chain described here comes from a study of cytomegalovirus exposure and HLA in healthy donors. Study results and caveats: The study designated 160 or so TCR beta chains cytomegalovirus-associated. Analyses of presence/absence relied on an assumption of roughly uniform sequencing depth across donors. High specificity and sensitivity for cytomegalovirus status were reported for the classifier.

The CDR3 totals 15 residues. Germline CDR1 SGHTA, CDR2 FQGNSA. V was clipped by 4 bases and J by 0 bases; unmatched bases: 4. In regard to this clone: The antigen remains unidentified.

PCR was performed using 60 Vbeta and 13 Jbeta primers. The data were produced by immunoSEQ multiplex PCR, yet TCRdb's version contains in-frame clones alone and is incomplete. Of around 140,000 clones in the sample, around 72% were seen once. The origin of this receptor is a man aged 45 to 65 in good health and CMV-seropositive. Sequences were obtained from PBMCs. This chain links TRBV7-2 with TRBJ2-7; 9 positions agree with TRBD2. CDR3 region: CASSYSGSGSYEQYF. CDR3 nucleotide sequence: TGTGCCAGCAGCTATAGCGGGAGCGGCTCCTACGAGCAGTACTTC.